The source of this T cell receptor (beta chain) is a study of blood T cell repertoires in COVID-19. Libraries were prepared by immunoSEQ multiplex PCR; TCRdb keeps only in-frame clonotypes and omits some of them. The sample yields roughly 500,000 clones, around nine tenths seen once. CDR3 length equals 17 residues. Trimming took 2 bases from V and 3 from J, leaving 17 bases between them. The germline V gene has CDR1 SGHAT and CDR2 FQNNGV. The receptor comes from a woman in her sixties who had recovered from COVID-19. The chain couples TRBV11-2 to TRBJ1-5; D is perhaps TRBD1 (5 bases). Sequenced sample: PBMCs or T cells enriched from blood (not recorded which). The CDR3 spells CASSLLPGDADNQPQHF. The DNA of the CDR3 is TGTGCCAGCAGCTTACTACCGGGGGACGCCGACAATCAGCCCCAGCATTTT.